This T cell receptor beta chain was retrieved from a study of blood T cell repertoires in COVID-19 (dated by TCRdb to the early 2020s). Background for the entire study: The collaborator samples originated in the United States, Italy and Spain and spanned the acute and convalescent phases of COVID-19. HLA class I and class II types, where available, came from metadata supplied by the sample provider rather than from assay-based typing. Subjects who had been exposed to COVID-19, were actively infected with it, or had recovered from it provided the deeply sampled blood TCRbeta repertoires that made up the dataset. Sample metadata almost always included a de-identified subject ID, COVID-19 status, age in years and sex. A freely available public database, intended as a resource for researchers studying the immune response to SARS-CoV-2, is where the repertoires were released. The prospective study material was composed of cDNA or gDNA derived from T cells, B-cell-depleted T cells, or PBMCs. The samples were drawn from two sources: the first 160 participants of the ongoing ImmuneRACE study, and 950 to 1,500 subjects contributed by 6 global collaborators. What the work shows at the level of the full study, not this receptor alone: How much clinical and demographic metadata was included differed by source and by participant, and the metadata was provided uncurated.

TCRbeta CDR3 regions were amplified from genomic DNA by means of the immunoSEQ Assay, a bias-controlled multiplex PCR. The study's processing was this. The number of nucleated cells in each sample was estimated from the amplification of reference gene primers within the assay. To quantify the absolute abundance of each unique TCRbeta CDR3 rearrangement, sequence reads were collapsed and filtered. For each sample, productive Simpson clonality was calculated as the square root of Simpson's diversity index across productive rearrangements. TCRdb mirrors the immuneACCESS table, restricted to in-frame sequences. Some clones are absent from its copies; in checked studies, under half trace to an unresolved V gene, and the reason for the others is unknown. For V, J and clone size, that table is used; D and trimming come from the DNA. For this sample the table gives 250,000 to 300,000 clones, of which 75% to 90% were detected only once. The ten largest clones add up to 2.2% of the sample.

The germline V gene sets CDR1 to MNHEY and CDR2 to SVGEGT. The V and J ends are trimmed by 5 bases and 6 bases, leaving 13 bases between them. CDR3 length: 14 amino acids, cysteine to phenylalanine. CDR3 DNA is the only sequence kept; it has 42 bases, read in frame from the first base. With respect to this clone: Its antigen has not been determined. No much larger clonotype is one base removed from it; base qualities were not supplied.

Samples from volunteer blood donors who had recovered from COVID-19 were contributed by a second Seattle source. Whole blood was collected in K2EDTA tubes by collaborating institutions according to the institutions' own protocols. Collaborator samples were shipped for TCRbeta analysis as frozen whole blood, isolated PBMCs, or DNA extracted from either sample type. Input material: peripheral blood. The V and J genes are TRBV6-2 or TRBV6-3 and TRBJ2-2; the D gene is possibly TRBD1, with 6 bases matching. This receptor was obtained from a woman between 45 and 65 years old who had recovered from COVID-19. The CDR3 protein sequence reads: CASSRRGASGELFF. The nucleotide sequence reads TGTGCCAGCAGTCGCAGGGGAGCGTCCGGGGAGCTGTTTTTT.